Included here is one T cell receptor (beta chain) sequence, with context. TCRdb re-analysed the 5' RACE reads in MiXCR, keeping a single row per CDR3 protein. The data hold hundreds of thousands of distinct CDR3 sequences, with about 20% observed a single time. This specimen belongs to a study of identical twins. The CDR3 is made up of 14 amino acids. Between the trimmed V and J ends, which lost 3 bases and 2 bases, there was a span of 11 bases. Germline-derived CDR1 and CDR2 are SGHRS and YFSETQ. These data also featured in a second study, about T cells expressing NK-cell markers. That paper notes: Dominant NKG2C+ clonotypes made up about 1.0-7.0% of CD8+ T cells in over five donors. It is unclear if expanded NKG2C-expressing clones target HCMV antigens.

The chain couples TRBV5-1 to TRBJ2-5; either TRBD1 or TRBD2 may fit D (5 bases each). The sequence was collected from a woman aged 18-29 years in good health. The specimen sequenced was PBMCs. Here the CDR3 reads CASSWGPTQETQYF. In DNA, the CDR3 is TGCGCCAGCAGCTGGGGACCCACACAAGAGACCCAGTACTTC. The whole variable domain, remainder taken from reference TRBV5-1 and TRBJ2-5, is KAGVTQTPRYLIKTRGQQVTLSCSPISGHRSVSWYQQTPGQGLQFLFEYFSETQRNKGNFPGRFSGRQFSNSRSEMNVSTLELGDSALYLCASSWGPTQETQYFGPGTRLLVL.